These 15 T cell receptor beta chains were sequenced from one sample in a study of PD-1 blockade in classical Hodgkin lymphoma. Each patient relapsed following autologous stem cell transplantation, and prior brentuximab vedotin exposure differed. Profiling relied on immunoSEQ multiplex PCR, and the TCRdb table lists in-frame clones only, not all of them. The table has roughly 41,000 clones, just over 85% seen once. The sample consisted of peripheral blood mononuclear cells (PBMCs), taken before the second cycle of nivolumab. The source of these receptors is a human donor with classical Hodgkin lymphoma.

On this clone: Other DNA sequences in the sample encode the same CDR3. In nucleotides, the CDR3 is TGTGCCAGCAGTTACTCCGGGAGCTCCTACAATGAGCAGTTCTTC. Translated, it gives CASSYSGSSYNEQFF. The chain recombines TRBV6-5 with TRBJ2-1; possibly TRBD2 for D (6 bases). CDR3 length equals 15 residues. Trimming shortened V by 0 bases and J by 0 bases, and 6 bases separated the two germline ends. The germline gives CDR1 MNHEY, CDR2 SVGAGI.

This clone appeared a single time. The chain joins TRBV6-1 to TRBJ2-2; either TRBD1 or TRBD2 may fit D (6 bases each). Trimming removed 5 bases from V and 6 bases from J, with 16 bases in between. Per the germline V gene, CDR1 is MNHNS and CDR2 is SASEGT. This CDR3 has 15 residues. The CDR3 DNA sequence: TGTGCCAGCAGTCCGGGGGCCCCCCCAGCCGGGGAGCTGTTTTTT. This translates into CASSPGAPPAGELFF.

The chain employs TRBV2 and TRBJ2-1, with TRBD2 matching 13 bases. From germline, CDR1 is SNHLY and CDR2 FYNNEI. This CDR3 has 18 amino acids. The V segment lost 3 bases and the J segment 0 bases; nucleotides outside the gene matches: 5. CDR3 amino acids: CASSDTSGRAISYNEQFF. For the CDR3, the DNA is TGTGCCAGCAGTGATACTAGCGGGAGGGCGATCTCCTACAATGAGCAGTTCTTC.

CDR3 protein: CAWSSGIPSNEQFF. The CDR3 nucleotides read TGTGCCTGGAGTTCGGGTATCCCGTCCAATGAGCAGTTCTTC. V usage is TRBV30 and J usage is TRBJ2-1; D is unresolved. CDR1 and CDR2 from the germline V gene are GTSNPN and SVGIG (reference sequence). Trimming stripped 2 bases from V and 6 bases from J, with 14 bases between. The CDR3 covers 14 residues.

The chain has TRBV7-8 and TRBJ2-2; the D is unclear. Germline V lookup: CDR1 SGHVS, CDR2 FQNEAQ. Trimming took off 0 bases at V and 4 bases at J, with 18 bases between the two ends. CDR3 length: 18 amino acids. CDR3 residues: CASSLAHNQAMGTGELFF. The CDR3 DNA sequence: TGTGCCAGCAGCTTAGCTCATAACCAGGCCATGGGCACCGGGGAGCTGTTTTTT.

This sequence joins TRBV18 and TRBJ2-7, with D hard to call. V was shortened by 2 bases and J by 1 base, with 15 bases between the two germline ends. CDR3 length equals 16 residues. Germline CDR1 and CDR2: KGHSH and LQKENI. CDR3 coding DNA: TGTGCCAGCTCACCAAATCGACTGGGTGGATCCTACGAGCAGTACTTC. Protein: CASSPNRLGGSYEQYF.

The chain links TRBV27 to TRBJ2-1; D is possibly TRBD1 or TRBD2 (5 bases each). Germline CDR1 is MNHEY and CDR2 is SMNVEV (reference sequence). This CDR3 is built from 12 residues. Trimming cost V 8 bases and J 2 bases, with 7 bases left between them. Written as DNA, the CDR3 is TGTGCCAGCGGGACCGCCTACAATGAGCAGTTCTTC. It yields the protein CASGTAYNEQFF.

The gene calls are TRBV10-1 and TRBJ1-2, with D unclear. The V gene's germline CDR1 is WNHNN and CDR2 SYGVQD (reference sequence). The CDR3 is made up of 14 amino acids. Trimming stripped 5 bases from V and 4 bases from J, with 14 bases between. This chain's CDR3 is CASSFSRKTYGYTF. In DNA, the CDR3 is TGCGCCAGCAGTTTCTCGCGAAAGACCTATGGCTACACCTTC.

The chain is built from TRBV28 and TRBJ1-2, with D perhaps TRBD1 (5 bases). V was pared by 2 bases and J by 5 bases, with 6 bases between. The germline CDR1 and CDR2 sequences are MDHEN and SYDVKM. This CDR3 is 12 amino acids long. The CDR3 DNA reads as TGTGCCAGCAGTTTAAGGGGTTATGGCTACACCTTC. The encoded protein is CASSLRGYGYTF.

This chain uses TRBV4-1 with TRBJ2-7, with 14 nucleotides matching TRBD2. Germline-derived CDR1 and CDR2 are MGHRA and YSYEKL. The length of the CDR3 is 18 residues. The J segment lost 5 bases and the V segment lost 4 bases, leaving 13 bases of the junction unmatched. CDR3 region: CASSLIQEGLAGEDEQYF. The CDR3 coding sequence is TGCGCCAGCAGCCTAATCCAGGAGGGACTAGCGGGAGAGGACGAGCAGTACTTC.

The V call is TRBV6-5, the J call TRBJ1-2, with 7 nucleotides matching TRBD1. The CDR3 has 13 amino acids. In germline, CDR1 is MNHEY, CDR2 SVGAGI. With 10 bases clipped from V and 5 bases from J, the junction kept 10 bases outside the gene matches. The CDR3 sequence: CAITGTGAYGYTF. In nucleotides, the CDR3 is TGTGCCATTACGGGAACAGGGGCGTATGGCTACACCTTC.

This sequence joins TRBV5-6 and TRBJ1-2; tentatively, D is TRBD1 (6 bases). Looked up from germline, CDR1 is SGHDT and CDR2 is YYEEEE. The CDR3 has 13 amino acids. Deletions cut 1 base from V and 5 bases from J, with 9 bases between. The CDR3 nucleotides are TGTGCCAGCAGCTTGACAGGGCGGTATGGCTACACCTTC. Its translation: CASSLTGRYGYTF.

The chain uses TRBV18 and TRBJ2-7; D unclear. From germline, CDR1 is KGHSH and CDR2 LQKENI. The ends were cut back, 2 bases at V and 5 bases at J, with 10 bases in the middle. The CDR3 runs 13 residues. DNA of the CDR3: TGTGCCAGCTCACCATTCGAACTCAACGAGCAGTACTTC. Its protein product is CASSPFELNEQYF. Supplemented by reference TRBV18 and TRBJ2-7, the full variable domain reads NAGVMQNPRHLVRRRGQEARLRCSPMKGHSHVYWYRQLPEEGLKFMVYLQKENIIDESGMPKERFSAEFPKEGPSILRIQQVVRGDSAAYFCASSPFELNEQYFGPGTRLTVT.

V is TRBV6-5 and J is TRBJ2-7; D perhaps matches TRBD1 (6 bases). This CDR3 has 15 amino acids. Looked up from germline, CDR1 is MNHEY and CDR2 is SVGAGI. V shed 2 bases and J shed 0 bases, with 11 bases lying between them. CDR3 sequence reads: CASSYRGQFSYEQYF. The CDR3 nucleotides are TGTGCCAGCAGTTACCGAGGACAGTTCTCCTACGAGCAGTACTTC.

The chain combines TRBV29-1 with TRBJ2-3, with D perhaps TRBD1 (6 bases). The germline gives CDR1 SQVTM, CDR2 ANQGSEA. The ends were cut back, 5 bases at V and 3 bases at J, with 9 bases in the middle. This CDR3 region has 12 residues. The CDR3 is CSVPRGTDTQYF. CDR3 in DNA: TGCAGCGTTCCCAGGGGTACAGATACGCAGTATTTT.